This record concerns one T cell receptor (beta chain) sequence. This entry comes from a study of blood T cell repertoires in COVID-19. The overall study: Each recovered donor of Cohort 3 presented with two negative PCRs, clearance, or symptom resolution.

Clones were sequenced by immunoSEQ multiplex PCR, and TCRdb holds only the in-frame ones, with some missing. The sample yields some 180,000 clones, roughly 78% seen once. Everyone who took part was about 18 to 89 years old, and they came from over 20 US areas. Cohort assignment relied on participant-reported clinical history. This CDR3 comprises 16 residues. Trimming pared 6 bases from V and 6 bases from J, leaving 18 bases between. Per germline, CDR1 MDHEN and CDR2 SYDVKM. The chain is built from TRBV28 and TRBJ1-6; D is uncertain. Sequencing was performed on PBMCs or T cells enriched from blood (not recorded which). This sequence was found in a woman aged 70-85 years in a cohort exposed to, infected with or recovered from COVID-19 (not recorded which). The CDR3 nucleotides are TGTGCCAGCAGAAACCTTGGACGGGGAGCTAATTCACCCCTCCACTTT. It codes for CASRNLGRGANSPLHF.